This entry is about one T cell receptor beta chain. What it binds is unknown. This specimen belongs to a study of cytotoxic CD8 clonotypes in ibrutinib-treated CLL. Study results and limitations: Sustained-remission and progressing patients diverged in sampling times.

TCRdb's table, derived via immunoSEQ multiplex PCR, lists solely in-frame clones and lacks some. This sample has some 200,000 clones, with 75% to 80% found just once. This receptor was obtained from a human donor with chronic lymphocytic leukemia. The specimen was PBMCs, collected after 12 months of ibrutinib treatment.

CDR3 bases: TGTGCCAGTAGTACCCCCCCAAGGGATTTTGAAGCTTTCTTT. Its translation is CASSTPPRDFEAFF. V gene TRBV19 combines with J gene TRBJ1-1; D is undetermined. Deletions cut 4 bases from V and 7 bases from J, with 16 bases between. Germline V gene lookup returns CDR1 LNHDA and CDR2 SQIVND (reference sequence). CDR3 length equals 14 residues.